The present entry profiles one T cell receptor (beta chain) with its context. Its specificity is unknown. Original handling: ImmunoSEQ only sent back junction sequences with no quality scores, so filtering was done differently. Profiling relied on immunoSEQ multiplex PCR, and the TCRdb table lists in-frame clones only, not all of them. The DNA gave D and trimming, while V, J and clone size come from that table. The table records some 2,000,000 clones, 85% to 95% of them present only once. These data are taken from a study of shared clonotypes between healthy human individuals. Findings and caveats of the study: Generation probability values for non-shared clonotypes were lower than those for clonotypes shared by all four donors. Sharing across four donors was highest in naive CD4 (around 5%) and lowest in memory CD8 (0.4%). The study generally estimated greater richness for naive than memory subsets.

The CDR3 has 13 residues. Trimming removed 8 bases at V and 2 bases at J, with 11 bases between. The V gene's germline CDR1 is MNHEY and CDR2 SVGAGI. The clonotype was recovered from a man aged 18 to 29 in good health. The sequenced material came from naive CD4+ T cells sorted from blood. Subset here: CD45RA+ positively selected. The chain employs TRBV6-5 and TRBJ2-3; possible D gene TRBD2, 6 bases. CDR3 nucleotide sequence: TGTGCCAGCGCGGGAAGCCCCACAGATACGCAGTATTTT. Protein: CASAGSPTDTQYF.